This TCR beta chain was documented in a study of shared clonotypes between healthy human individuals. Overall study results and limits: Of the naive CD4 clonotypes, roughly 5% were shared across several donors. Sequencing depth was a factor that was expected to affect clonotype sharing among donors.

It was into CD45RA+ naive and CD45RA-negative memory subsets that the CD4+ cells were split. Several immunoSEQ plates held equal portions of the genomic DNA taken from each subset. Clones were sequenced by immunoSEQ multiplex PCR, and TCRdb holds only the in-frame ones, with some missing. The sample has around 2.1 million clones; 90% to 96% are singletons. Trimming at V came to 1 base and at J to 3 bases, leaving 1 base not matched to a gene. The CDR3 loop spans 14 amino acids. Germline assignment: CDR1 SGHNT and CDR2 YYREEE (reference sequence). In regard to this clone: Its antigen is as yet unknown.

The specimen sequenced was naive CD4+ T cells sorted from blood. Subset defined: CD45RA+ positively selected. The V and J genes are TRBV5-4 and TRBJ1-2; 9 bases line up with TRBD1. This sequence was found in a man between 18 and 35 years old in good health. The CDR3 spells CASSLTGGYYGYTF. The CDR3 nucleotides read TGTGCCAGCAGCTTGACAGGGGGCTACTATGGCTACACCTTC.